Below, 19 T cell receptor beta chains from the same sample are listed, as sequenced in a study of regulatory T cells in long-lasting Graves disease. Noted time point: newly diagnosed GD, antithyroid drugs for less than 3 months. Researchers made the TCR library from RNA that was extracted from PBMCs. The TCR beta library used iRepertoire HTBI primers with Arm-PCR amplification of CDR3. MiXCR was run by TCRdb on the multiplex PCR reads, yielding one entry per CDR3 protein. The sample has approximately 350,000 distinct CDR3 sequences, approximately 12% seen once. This same sample was also taken into another study, of T cells in Graves' hyperthyroidism and ophthalmopathy.

The sequences come from peripheral blood mononuclear cells (PBMCs), collected at new diagnosis, from a patient treated with antithyroid drugs. The origin of the receptors is a woman between 18 and 30 years old with Graves disease.

This clonotype has a count of ten or more. The chain employs TRBV12-3 or TRBV12-4 and TRBJ2-6; 10 bases align to TRBD1. Unmatched junction bases numbered 17, after V lost 6 bases and J lost 0 bases. The CDR3 totals 21 residues. This CDR3 reads CASSYRPLRQGALSGANVLTF. The CDR3 DNA follows: TGTGCCAGCAGCTACCGACCCCTTAGACAGGGGGCACTCTCTGGGGCCAACGTCCTGACTTTC.

This clonotype was observed many times. V is TRBV6-2 or TRBV6-3 and J is TRBJ1-4, with a possible D match to TRBD1 (6 bases). V shed 0 bases and J shed 7 bases, with 12 bases lying between them. CDR3 length equals 15 residues. Germline V gene lookup returns CDR1 MNHEY and CDR2 SVGEGT. CDR3 bases: TGTGCCAGCAGTTACTCAGGGGGGGTCGCTGAAAAACTGTTTTTT. Amino acid sequence: CASSYSGGVAEKLFF.

This clonotype was observed at least ten times. V is TRBV11-2 and J is TRBJ2-1, with 8 positions matching TRBD2. The CDR3 has 18 residues. Germline lookup yields CDR1 SGHAT and CDR2 FQNNGV. The V gene end was trimmed by 5 bases and the J gene end by 2 bases; junction bases not matched to a gene: 14. The CDR3 sequence is CASSTPGERGRAYNEQFF. The CDR3 nucleotides are TGTGCCAGCAGCACACCCGGGGAGCGGGGGAGGGCCTACAATGAGCAGTTCTTC. The whole variable domain, remainder taken from reference TRBV11-2 and TRBJ2-1, is EAGVAQSPRYKIIEKRQSVAFWCNPISGHATLYWYQQILGQGPKLLIQFQNNGVVDDSQLPKDRFSAERLKGVDSTLKIQPAKLEDSAVYLCASSTPGERGRAYNEQFFGPGTRLTVL.

This clonotype was seen ten or more times. The chain joins TRBV30 to TRBJ2-7; D might be TRBD1 (5 bases). Germline V gene sequence: CDR1 GTSNPN, CDR2 SVGIG (reference sequence). Trimming left V 2 bases short and J 2 bases short, with 22 bases between. The CDR3 runs 17 residues. CDR3 sequence: CAWSFLPPARAPYEQYF. In DNA, the CDR3 is TGTGCCTGGAGTTTCCTCCCCCCGGCCAGGGCGCCCTACGAGCAGTACTTC.

In regard to this clonotype: This clone may be a read error of a much larger clone one base away. The chain combines TRBV15 with TRBJ2-1; 8 bases are shared with TRBD1. Losses at the gene ends were 0 bases for V and 7 bases for J; bases not matched to a gene: 11. CDR1 and CDR2 from the germline V gene are LNHNV and YYDKDF (reference sequence). The CDR3 totals 17 residues. The CDR3 DNA follows: TGTGCCACCAGCAGAGATCTAGGACAGGGAGCTTATAATGAGCAGTTCTTC. Its protein is CATSRDLGQGAYNEQFF.

This clonotype appeared many times. The V call is TRBV2, the J call TRBJ2-5; no firm D call. CDR1 is SNHLY, CDR2 FYNNEI, per germline. CDR3 size: 11 residues. V lost 4 bases and J lost 6, with 6 bases in between. CDR3 region: CASSGYQTQYF. DNA for the CDR3: TGTGCCAGCAGTGGATATCAGACCCAGTACTTC.

In regard to this clonotype: A much larger clone differs by one base, so this may be a read error. The rearrangement links TRBV20-1 to TRBJ1-3; D possibly corresponds to TRBD1 (6 bases). CDR1 DFQATT and CDR2 SNEGSKA come from the germline V gene (reference sequence). CDR3 length: 13 residues. CDR3 residues: CSARSRGGNTIHF. The DNA for the CDR3 is TGCAGTGCTAGATCCAGGGGAGGAAACACCATACATTTT.

V and J are TRBV7-2 and TRBJ2-7; TRBD2 matches at 10 bases. The V gene's germline CDR1 is SGHTA and CDR2 FQGNSA. This CDR3 is 17 amino acids long. V lost 2 bases to trimming and J lost 4 bases; unmatched junction nucleotides: 11. The CDR3 sequence is CASSLTEELAGVYEQYF. CDR3 nucleotides: TGTGCCAGCAGCTTAACCGAGGAGCTAGCGGGAGTTTACGAGCAGTACTTC.

This clonotype occurred many times. The V gene is TRBV6-6, the J gene TRBJ2-1; D remains unclear. Per the germline V gene, CDR1 is MNHNY and CDR2 is SVGAGI (reference sequence). This CDR3 has 15 residues. Deletions cut 0 bases from V and 4 bases from J, with 10 bases between. CDR3 sequence reads: CASSYSSLLYNEQFF. CDR3 nucleotides: TGTGCCAGCAGTTACTCCAGTCTTCTTTACAATGAGCAGTTCTTC.

This clonotype was counted ten times or more. The chain has TRBV28 and TRBJ1-1, with D hard to call. Deletions cut 3 bases from V and 2 bases from J, with 25 bases between. The CDR3 spans 19 residues. Germline V gene lookup returns CDR1 MDHEN and CDR2 SYDVKM. CDR3 loop: CASSLFLAPGLRPNTEAFF. The CDR3 nucleotides are TGTGCCAGCAGTTTGTTTCTTGCTCCGGGCTTGCGTCCTAACACTGAAGCTTTCTTT.

This clonotype has more than one count but fewer than ten. The CDR3 DNA is TGTGCCAGCAGTTTTCAGGGGGTCATCTCCTACGAGCAGTACTTC. This gives the protein CASSFQGVISYEQYF. The chain combines TRBV28 with TRBJ2-7, with 7 positions matching TRBD1. The CDR3 spans 15 residues. The ends lost 3 bases at V and 0 bases at J; junction bases unmatched: 5. Germline V gives CDR1 MDHEN, CDR2 SYDVKM.

The rearrangement links TRBV7-6 to TRBJ2-2, with 8 nucleotides matching TRBD2. There are 16 residues in the CDR3. Germline CDR1 SGHVS, CDR2 FNYEAQ. J was trimmed by 3 bases and V by 1 base; bases with no gene match: 4. The CDR3 region is CASSLGQRGYTGELFF. CDR3 nucleotides: TGTGCCAGCAGCTTAGGTCAGCGGGGGTACACCGGGGAGCTGTTTTTT.

This clonotype was picked up a small number of times. The genes are TRBV27 and TRBJ2-5; D remains unclear. Germline assignment: CDR1 MNHEY and CDR2 SMNVEV (reference sequence). V was trimmed by 2 bases and J by 4 bases, leaving 8 bases between them. This CDR3 comprises 13 residues. CDR3 coding DNA: TGTGCCAGCAGTTTACGCCAGAGAGAGACCCAGTACTTC. Translating it yields CASSLRQRETQYF.

Ten or more counts support this clonotype. The chain is built from TRBV6-5 and TRBJ1-1; 7 positions match TRBD1. V was pared by 2 bases and J by 5 bases, with 11 bases of the junction left unmatched. Germline CDR1 is MNHEY and CDR2 is SVGAGI. The CDR3 runs to 16 residues. The CDR3 loop is CASSYPKPGGTTEAFF. The CDR3 bases are TGTGCCAGCAGTTACCCTAAACCAGGGGGTACGACTGAAGCTTTCTTT.

This clonotype was observed many times. The chain is built from TRBV20-1 and TRBJ2-1, with 9 bases lining up with TRBD2. Trimming cost V 3 bases and J 8 bases; bases outside gene matches: 5. CDR1 and CDR2 from the germline V gene are DFQATT and SNEGSKA (reference sequence). CDR3 length: 13 residues. CDR3 amino acids: CSARRGGDYEQFF. The CDR3 nucleotides read TGCAGTGCTAGGCGGGGGGGCGATTATGAGCAGTTCTTC.

This clonotype was seen at least ten times. This sequence joins TRBV6-5 and TRBJ1-1, with a possible D match to TRBD1 (5 bases). This CDR3 contains 14 residues. V was shortened by 0 bases and J by 5 bases, with 10 bases between the two germline ends. Germline V gene lookup returns CDR1 MNHEY and CDR2 SVGAGI. The chain's CDR3 is CASSYSAGRTEAFF. CDR3 in DNA: TGTGCCAGCAGTTACTCGGCAGGGCGAACTGAAGCTTTCTTT.

The chain has TRBV25-1 and TRBJ2-2; D not resolved. V lost 8 bases, J lost 3 bases, and 19 bases lay in between. Germline assignment: CDR1 MGHDK and CDR2 SYGVNS. The CDR3 is 16 amino acids. The CDR3 coding sequence is TGTGCCAGCTCTGAAACCCGTACGCGGTACACCGGGGAGCTGTTTTTT. Protein product: CASSETRTRYTGELFF.

This clonotype was counted ten times or more. The J gene is TRBJ2-5, the V gene TRBV14; D may match TRBD1 or TRBD2 (5 bases each). V shed 4 bases and J shed 8 bases, with 17 bases lying between them. The CDR3 has 14 residues. Germline V gene sequence: CDR1 SGHDN, CDR2 FVKESK. The CDR3, as DNA: TGTGCCAGCAGCCTAGGACCACTCCGGGACACCCAGTACTTC. Translation gives CASSLGPLRDTQYF. Full variable domain (rest looked up from reference TRBV14 and TRBJ2-5): EAGVTQFPSHSVIEKGQTVTLRCDPISGHDNLYWYRRVMGKEIKFLLHFVKESKQDESGMPNNRFLAERTGGTYSTLKVQPAELEDSGVYFCASSLGPLRDTQYFGPGTRLLVL.

The rearrangement uses TRBV9 and TRBJ2-1; 7 nucleotides match TRBD1. This CDR3 has 15 residues. Trimming at V came to 3 bases and at J to 3 bases, leaving 6 bases not matched to a gene. Per the germline V gene, CDR1 is SGDLS and CDR2 is YYNGEE. This chain's CDR3 is CASSATGTVYNEQFF. The CDR3 nucleotides read TGTGCCAGCAGCGCCACCGGGACAGTCTACAATGAGCAGTTCTTC.